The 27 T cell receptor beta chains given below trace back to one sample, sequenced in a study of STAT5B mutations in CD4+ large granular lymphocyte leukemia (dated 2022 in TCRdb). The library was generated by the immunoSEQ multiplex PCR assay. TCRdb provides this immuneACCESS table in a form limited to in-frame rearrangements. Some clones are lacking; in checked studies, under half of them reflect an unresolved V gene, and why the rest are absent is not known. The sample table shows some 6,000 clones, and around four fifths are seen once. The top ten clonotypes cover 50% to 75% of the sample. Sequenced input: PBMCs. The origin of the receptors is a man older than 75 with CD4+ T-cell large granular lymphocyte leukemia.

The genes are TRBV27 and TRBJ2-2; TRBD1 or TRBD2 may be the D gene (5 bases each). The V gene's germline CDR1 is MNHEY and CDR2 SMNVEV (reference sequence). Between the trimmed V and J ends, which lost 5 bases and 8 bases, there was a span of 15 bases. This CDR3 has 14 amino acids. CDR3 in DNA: TGTGCCAGCAGTCCCTCCCTTGGGGGTGGGGAGCTGTTTTTT. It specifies CASSPSLGGGELFF.

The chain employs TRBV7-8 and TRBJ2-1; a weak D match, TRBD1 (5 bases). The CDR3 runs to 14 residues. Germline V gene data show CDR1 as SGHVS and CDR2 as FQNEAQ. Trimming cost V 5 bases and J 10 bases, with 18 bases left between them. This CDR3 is CASSPRGLSSEQFF. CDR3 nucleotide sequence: TGTGCCAGCAGCCCTAGGGGCCTTAGTAGCGAGCAGTTCTTC.

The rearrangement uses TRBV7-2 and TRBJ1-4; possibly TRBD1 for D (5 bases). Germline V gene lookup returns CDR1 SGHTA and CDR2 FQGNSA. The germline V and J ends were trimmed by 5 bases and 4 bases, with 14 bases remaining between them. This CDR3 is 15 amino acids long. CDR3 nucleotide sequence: TGTGCCAGCAGCAGAGATACAGGTTTTAATGAAAAACTGTTTTTT. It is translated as CASSRDTGFNEKLFF.

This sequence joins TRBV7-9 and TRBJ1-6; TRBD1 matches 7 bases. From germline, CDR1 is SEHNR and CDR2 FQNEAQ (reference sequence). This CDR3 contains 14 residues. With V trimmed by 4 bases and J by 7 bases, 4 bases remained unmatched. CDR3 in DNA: TGTGCCAGCAGCTCCGGGACAGCAAATTCACCCCTCCACTTT. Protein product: CASSSGTANSPLHF. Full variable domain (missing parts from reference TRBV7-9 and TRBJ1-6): DTGVSQNPRHKITKRGQNVTFRCDPISEHNRLYWYRQTLGQGPEFLTYFQNEAQLEKSRLLSDRFSAERPKGSFSTLEIQRTEQGDSAMYLCASSSGTANSPLHFGNGTRLTVT.

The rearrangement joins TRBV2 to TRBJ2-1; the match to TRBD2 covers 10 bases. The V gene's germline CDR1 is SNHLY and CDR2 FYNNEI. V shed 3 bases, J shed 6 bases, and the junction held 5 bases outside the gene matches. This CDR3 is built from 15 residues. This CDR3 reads CASSEPGLASNEQFF. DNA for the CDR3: TGTGCCAGCAGTGAGCCGGGACTAGCGTCCAATGAGCAGTTCTTC.

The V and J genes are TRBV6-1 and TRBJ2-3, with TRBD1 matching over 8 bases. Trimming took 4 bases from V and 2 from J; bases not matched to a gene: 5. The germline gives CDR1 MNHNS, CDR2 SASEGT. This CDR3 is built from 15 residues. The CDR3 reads CASSVGDRYTDTQYF. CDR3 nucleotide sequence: TGTGCCAGCAGTGTGGGGGACAGGTACACAGATACGCAGTATTTT.

CDR3 sequence: CASSQVRLGRNEQYF. The CDR3 region has the DNA TGCGCCAGCAGCCAAGTGCGGTTGGGCCGGAACGAGCAGTACTTC. This rearrangement joins TRBV4-3 to TRBJ2-7; D unresolved. Germline V lookup: CDR1 LGHNA, CDR2 YSLEER. V dropped 1 base and J dropped 5 bases, with 15 bases sitting between them. This CDR3 has 15 amino acids.

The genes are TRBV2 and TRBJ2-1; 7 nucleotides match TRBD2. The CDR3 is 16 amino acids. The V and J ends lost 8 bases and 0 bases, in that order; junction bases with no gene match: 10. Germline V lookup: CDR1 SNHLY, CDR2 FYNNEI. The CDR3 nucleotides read TGTGCCAGCCTACTAGGGGAGGGGAGCTCCTACAATGAGCAGTTCTTC. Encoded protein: CASLLGEGSSYNEQFF.

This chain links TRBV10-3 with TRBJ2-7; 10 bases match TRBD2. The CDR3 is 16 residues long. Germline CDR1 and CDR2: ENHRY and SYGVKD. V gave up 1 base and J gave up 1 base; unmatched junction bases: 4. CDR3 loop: CAISEFVAGGSYEQYF. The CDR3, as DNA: TGTGCCATCAGTGAGTTTGTAGCGGGGGGTTCCTACGAGCAGTACTTC.

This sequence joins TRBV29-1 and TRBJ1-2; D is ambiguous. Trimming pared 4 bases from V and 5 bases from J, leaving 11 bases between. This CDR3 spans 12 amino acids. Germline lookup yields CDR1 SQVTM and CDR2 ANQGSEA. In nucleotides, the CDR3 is TGCAGCGTTGGTGGGAGCGAATATGGCTACACCTTC. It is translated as CSVGGSEYGYTF. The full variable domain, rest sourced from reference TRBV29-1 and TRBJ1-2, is SAVISQKPSRDICQRGTSLTIQCQVDSQVTMMFWYRQQPGQSLTLIATANQGSEATYESGFVIDKFPISRPNLTFSTLTVSNMSPEDSSIYLCSVGGSEYGYTFGSGTRLTVV.

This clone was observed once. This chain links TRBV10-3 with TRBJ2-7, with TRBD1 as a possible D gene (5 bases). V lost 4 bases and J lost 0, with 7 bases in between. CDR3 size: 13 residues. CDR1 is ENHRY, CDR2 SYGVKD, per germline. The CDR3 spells CAISGDSSYEQYF. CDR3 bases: TGTGCCATCAGTGGAGACAGCTCCTACGAGCAGTACTTC.

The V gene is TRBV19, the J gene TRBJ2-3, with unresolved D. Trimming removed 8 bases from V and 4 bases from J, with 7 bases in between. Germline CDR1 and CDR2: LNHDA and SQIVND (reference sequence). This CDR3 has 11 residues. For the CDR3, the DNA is TGTGCCAGTCTTTACGCAGATACGCAGTATTTT. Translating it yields CASLYADTQYF.

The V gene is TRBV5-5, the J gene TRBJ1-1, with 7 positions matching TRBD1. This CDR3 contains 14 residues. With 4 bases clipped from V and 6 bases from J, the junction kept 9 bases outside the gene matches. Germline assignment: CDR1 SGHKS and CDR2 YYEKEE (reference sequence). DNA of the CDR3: TGTGCCAGCAGCAACAAACAGGGGACCCCTGAAGCTTTCTTT. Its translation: CASSNKQGTPEAFF.

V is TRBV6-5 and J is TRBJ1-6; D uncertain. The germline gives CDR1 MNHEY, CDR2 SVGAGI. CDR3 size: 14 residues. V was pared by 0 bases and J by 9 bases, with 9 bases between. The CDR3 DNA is TGTGCCAGCAGTTACTCGGCAGGTGGTTCACCCCTCCACTTT. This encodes CASSYSAGGSPLHF.

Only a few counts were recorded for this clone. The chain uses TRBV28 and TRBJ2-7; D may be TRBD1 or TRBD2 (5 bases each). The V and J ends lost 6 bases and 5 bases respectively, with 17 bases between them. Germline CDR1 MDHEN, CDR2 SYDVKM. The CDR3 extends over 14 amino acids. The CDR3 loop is CASSILIGTDEQYF. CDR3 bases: TGTGCCAGCAGCATTCTAATAGGGACGGACGAGCAGTACTTC.

The CDR3, as DNA: TGTGCCAGCAGGATCCCTAGCGGAGGAGAAGAGACCCAGTACTTC. It yields the protein CASRIPSGGEETQYF. The V call is TRBV2, the J call TRBJ2-5; TRBD2 matches 7 bases. Germline values: CDR1 SNHLY, CDR2 FYNNEI. V was clipped by 6 bases and J by 3 bases; unmatched bases: 10. The CDR3 extends over 15 amino acids.

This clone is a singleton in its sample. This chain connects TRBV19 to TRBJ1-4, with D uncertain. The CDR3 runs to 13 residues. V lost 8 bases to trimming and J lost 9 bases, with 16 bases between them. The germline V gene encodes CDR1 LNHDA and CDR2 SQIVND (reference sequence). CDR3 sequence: CASRGEGVKKLFF. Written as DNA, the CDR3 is TGTGCCAGTCGGGGAGAGGGCGTCAAAAAACTGTTTTTT.

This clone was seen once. CDR3 sequence reads: CASSLPVAEPNTGELFF. CDR3 nucleotide sequence: TGTGCCAGCAGCTTACCAGTAGCGGAGCCGAACACCGGGGAGCTGTTTTTT. This sequence joins TRBV7-3 and TRBJ2-2, with TRBD2 as a possible D gene (6 bases). The V end lost 2 bases, the J end lost 0 bases, and 13 bases lay between the germline ends. The length of the CDR3 is 17 residues. Germline-derived CDR1 and CDR2 are SGHTA and FQGTGA.

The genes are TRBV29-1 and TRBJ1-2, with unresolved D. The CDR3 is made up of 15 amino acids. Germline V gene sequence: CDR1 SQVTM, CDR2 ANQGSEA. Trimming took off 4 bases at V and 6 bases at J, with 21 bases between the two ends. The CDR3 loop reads CSVALVGRGRDGYTF. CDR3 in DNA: TGCAGCGTTGCCCTTGTTGGTCGGGGTAGGGATGGCTACACCTTC. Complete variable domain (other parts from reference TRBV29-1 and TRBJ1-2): SAVISQKPSRDICQRGTSLTIQCQVDSQVTMMFWYRQQPGQSLTLIATANQGSEATYESGFVIDKFPISRPNLTFSTLTVSNMSPEDSSIYLCSVALVGRGRDGYTFGSGTRLTVV.

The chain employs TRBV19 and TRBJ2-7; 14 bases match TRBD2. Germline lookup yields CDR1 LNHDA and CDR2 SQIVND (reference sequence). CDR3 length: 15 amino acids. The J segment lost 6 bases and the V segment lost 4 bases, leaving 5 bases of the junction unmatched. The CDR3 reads CASSRGLAGAVEQYF. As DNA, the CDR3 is TGTGCCAGTAGTAGGGGACTAGCGGGAGCAGTCGAGCAGTACTTC. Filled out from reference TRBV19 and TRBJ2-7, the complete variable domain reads DGGITQSPKYLFRKEGQNVTLSCEQNLNHDAMYWYRQDPGQGLRLIYYSQIVNDFQKGDIAEGYSVSREKKESFPLTVTSAQKNPTAFYLCASSRGLAGAVEQYFGPGTRLTVT.

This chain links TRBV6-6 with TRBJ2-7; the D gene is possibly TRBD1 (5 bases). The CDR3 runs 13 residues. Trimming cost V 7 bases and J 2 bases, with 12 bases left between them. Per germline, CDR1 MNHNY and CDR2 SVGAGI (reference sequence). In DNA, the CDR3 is TGTGCCAGCAAACAGGACGGAGCCTACGAGCAGTACTTC. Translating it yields CASKQDGAYEQYF.

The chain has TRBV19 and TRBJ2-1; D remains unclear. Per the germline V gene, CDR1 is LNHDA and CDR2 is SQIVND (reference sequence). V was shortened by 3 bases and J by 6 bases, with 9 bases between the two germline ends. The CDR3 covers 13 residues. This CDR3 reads CASSMFPSNEQFF. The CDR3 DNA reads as TGTGCCAGTAGTATGTTTCCCAGCAATGAGCAGTTCTTC.

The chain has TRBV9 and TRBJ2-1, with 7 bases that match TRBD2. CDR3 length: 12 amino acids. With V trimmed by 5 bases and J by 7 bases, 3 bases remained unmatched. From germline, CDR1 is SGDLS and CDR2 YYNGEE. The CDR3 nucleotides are TGTGCCAGCAGTGGCGGGAGAAATGAGCAGTTCTTC. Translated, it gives CASSGGRNEQFF.

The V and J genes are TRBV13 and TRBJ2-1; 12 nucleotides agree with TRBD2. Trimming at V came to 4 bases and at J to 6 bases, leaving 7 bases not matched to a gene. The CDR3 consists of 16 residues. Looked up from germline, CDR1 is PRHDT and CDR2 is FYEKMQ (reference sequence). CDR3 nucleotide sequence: TGTGCCAGCAGCTCCCTAGCGGGAGGGCCAATCAATGAGCAGTTCTTC. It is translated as CASSSLAGGPINEQFF.

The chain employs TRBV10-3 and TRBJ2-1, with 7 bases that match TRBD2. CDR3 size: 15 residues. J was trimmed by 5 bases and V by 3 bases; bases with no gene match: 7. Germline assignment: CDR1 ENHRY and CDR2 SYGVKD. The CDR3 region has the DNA TGTGCCATCAGTGAACAGCGGGGAGCTGACAATGAGCAGTTCTTC. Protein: CAISEQRGADNEQFF.

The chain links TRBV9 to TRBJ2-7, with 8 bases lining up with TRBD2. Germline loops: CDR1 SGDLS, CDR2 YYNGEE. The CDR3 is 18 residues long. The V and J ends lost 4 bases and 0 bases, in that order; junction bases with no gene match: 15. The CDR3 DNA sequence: TGTGCCAGCAGCCACCCAAGGGGATCCGGGAGGGGCTCCTACGAGCAGTACTTC. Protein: CASSHPRGSGRGSYEQYF.

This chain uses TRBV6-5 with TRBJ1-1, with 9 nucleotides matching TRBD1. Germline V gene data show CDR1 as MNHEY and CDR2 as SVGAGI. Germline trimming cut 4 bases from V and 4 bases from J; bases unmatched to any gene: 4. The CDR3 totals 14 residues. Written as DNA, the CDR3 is TGTGCCAGCAGTTGGACAGGGGAAGGCACTGAAGCTTTCTTT. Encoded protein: CASSWTGEGTEAFF.